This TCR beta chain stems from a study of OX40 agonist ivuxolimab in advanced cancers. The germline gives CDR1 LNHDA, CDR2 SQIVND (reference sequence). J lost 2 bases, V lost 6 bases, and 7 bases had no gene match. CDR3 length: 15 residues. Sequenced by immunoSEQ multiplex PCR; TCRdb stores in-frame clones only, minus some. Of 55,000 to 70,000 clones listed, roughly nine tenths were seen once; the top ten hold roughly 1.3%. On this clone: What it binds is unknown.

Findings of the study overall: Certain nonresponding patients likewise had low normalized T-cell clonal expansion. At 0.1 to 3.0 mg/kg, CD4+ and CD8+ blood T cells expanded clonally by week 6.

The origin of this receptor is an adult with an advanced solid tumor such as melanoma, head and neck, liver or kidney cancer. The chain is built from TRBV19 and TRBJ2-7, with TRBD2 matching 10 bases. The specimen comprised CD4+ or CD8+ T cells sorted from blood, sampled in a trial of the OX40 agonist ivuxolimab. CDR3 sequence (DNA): TGTGCCAGTAGATACGCTAGCGGGGGAACCTACGAGCAGTACTTC. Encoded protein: CASRYASGGTYEQYF. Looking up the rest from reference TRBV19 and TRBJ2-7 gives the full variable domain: DGGITQSPKYLFRKEGQNVTLSCEQNLNHDAMYWYRQDPGQGLRLIYYSQIVNDFQKGDIAEGYSVSREKKESFPLTVTSAQKNPTAFYLCASRYASGGTYEQYFGPGTRLTVT.